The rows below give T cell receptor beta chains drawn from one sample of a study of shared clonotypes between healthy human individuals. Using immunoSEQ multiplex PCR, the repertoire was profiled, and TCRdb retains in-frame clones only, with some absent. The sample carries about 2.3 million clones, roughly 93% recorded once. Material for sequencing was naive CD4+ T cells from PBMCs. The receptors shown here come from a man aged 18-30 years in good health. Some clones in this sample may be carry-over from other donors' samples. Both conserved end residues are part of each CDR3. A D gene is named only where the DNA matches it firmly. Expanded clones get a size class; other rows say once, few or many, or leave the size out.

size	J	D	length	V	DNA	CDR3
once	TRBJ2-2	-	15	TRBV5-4	TGTGCCAGCAGCCTTCCGGGGCCCGACACCGGGGAGCTGTTTTTT	CASSLPGPDTGELFF
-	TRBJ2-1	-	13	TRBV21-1	TGTGCCAGCAGCAAAGAAGCCCCCAATGAGCAGTTCTTC	CASSKEAPNEQFF
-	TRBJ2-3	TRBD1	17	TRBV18	TGTGCCAGCTCACCACCACGGGACAGGGGAGGTGCAGATACGCAGTATTTT	CASSPPRDRGGADTQYF
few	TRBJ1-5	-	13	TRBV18	TGTGCCAGCTCACGACTAAATGATCAGCCCCAGCATTTT	CASSRLNDQPQHF
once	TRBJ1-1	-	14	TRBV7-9	TGTGCCGGGAGCGGGCCCCAGCCGAACACTGAAGCTTTCTTT	CAGSGPQPNTEAFF
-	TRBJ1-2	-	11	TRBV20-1	TGCAGTGCTAGAGTCGGGGCTGGCTACACCTTC	CSARVGAGYTF
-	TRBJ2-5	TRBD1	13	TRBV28	TGTGCCAGCAGCTCCGGACAGGGGGAGACCCAGTACTTC	CASSSGQGETQYF
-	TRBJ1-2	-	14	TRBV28	TGTGCCAGCAGCCCCCACGGGGGAGACTATGGCTACACCTTC	CASSPHGGDYGYTF
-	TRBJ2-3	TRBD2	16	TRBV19	TGTGCCAGTAGTATCTTACAGCGGGAGAAAGGAGATACGCAGTATTTT	CASSILQREKGDTQYF
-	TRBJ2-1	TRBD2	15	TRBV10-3	TGTGCCATCAGTGAATCGGGAGGCCCCTACAATGAGCAGTTCTTC	CAISESGGPYNEQFF
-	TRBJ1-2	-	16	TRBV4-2	TGTGCCAGCAGCCATACCTGGGATGAAGGGGGGGATGGCTACACCTTC	CASSHTWDEGGDGYTF
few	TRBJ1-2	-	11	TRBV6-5	TGTGCCAGCAGCAATTCAGGGGGCTACACCTTC	CASSNSGGYTF
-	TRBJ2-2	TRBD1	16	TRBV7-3	TGTGCCAGCAGCCTAAACCGGGACAGATCGGGTGGGGAGCTGTTTTTT	CASSLNRDRSGGELFF
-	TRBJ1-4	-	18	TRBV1	TGCACCAGCAGCCAACTCCCCCTTCGCGGACAGTTTAATGAAAAACTGTTTTTT	CTSSQLPLRGQFNEKLFF
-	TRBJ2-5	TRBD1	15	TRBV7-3	TGTGCCAGCAGCTCCGGGACAGGGTGGCAAGAGACCCAGTACTTC	CASSSGTGWQETQYF
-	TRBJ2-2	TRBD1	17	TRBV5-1	TGCGCCAGCAGCTTGAGGGTTGGGACAGGGAGGACCGGGGAGCTGTTTTTT	CASSLRVGTGRTGELFF
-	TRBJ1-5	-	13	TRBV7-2	TGTGCCAGCAGCTCCTCCCCCGGCGGGCCCCAGCATTTT	CASSSSPGGPQHF
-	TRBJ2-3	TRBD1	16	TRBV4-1	TGCGCCAGCAGCCGAGGGGGCAGCCAACGTCAAGATACGCAGTATTTT	CASSRGGSQRQDTQYF
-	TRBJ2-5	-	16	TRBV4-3	TGCGCCAGCAGCCGGGGAGGGGGTCCCCCCCAGGAGACCCAGTACTTC	CASSRGGGPPQETQYF
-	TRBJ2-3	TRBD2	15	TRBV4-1	TGCGCCAGCAGCCAGCCGAGGGAGGGGACAGATACGCAGTATTTT	CASSQPREGTDTQYF
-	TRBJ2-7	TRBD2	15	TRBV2	TGTGCCAGCATAGGCGGACTAGCGGGAGCGTGGGAGCAGTACTTC	CASIGGLAGAWEQYF
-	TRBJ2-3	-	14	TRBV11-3	TGTGCCAGCAGCTTGAGGGGGAGCACAGATACGCAGTATTTT	CASSLRGSTDTQYF
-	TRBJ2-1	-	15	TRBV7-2	TGTGCCAGCAGCCTGGGCGGGACCTCCTACAATGAGCAGTTCTTC	CASSLGGTSYNEQFF
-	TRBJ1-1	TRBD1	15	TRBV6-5	TGTGCCAGCAATATACAGGGGCGCCTAAGTAATGAAGCTTTCTTT	CASNIQGRLSNEAFF
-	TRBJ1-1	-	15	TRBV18	TGTGCCAGCTCACCTCCTCTCCCGGGCCCCCGCCCGGCTTTCTTT	CASSPPLPGPRPAFF
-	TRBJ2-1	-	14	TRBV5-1	TGCGCCAGCAGCTTGGGAGGCTCTCACAATCGGCAGTTCTTC	CASSLGGSHNRQFF
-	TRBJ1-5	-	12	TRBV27	TGTGCCACCTCAATTACCAGTCAGCCCCAGCATTTT	CATSITSQPQHF
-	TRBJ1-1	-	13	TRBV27	TGTGCCAGCAGTTTTAGCCTGAACACTGAAGCTTTCTTT	CASSFSLNTEAFF
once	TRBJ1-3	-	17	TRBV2	TGTGCCAGCAGTGAAATAAAGGGAGCAGGCTCTGGAAACACCATATATTTT	CASSEIKGAGSGNTIYF
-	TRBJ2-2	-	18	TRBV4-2	TGTGCCAGCAGCCAGAAGGAACTAGCTTTCGCGAACACCGGGGAGCTGTTTTTT	CASSQKELAFANTGELFF
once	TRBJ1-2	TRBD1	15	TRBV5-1	TGCGCCAGCAGCCTCACCGGGACAGGGGGATCTGGCTACACCTTC	CASSLTGTGGSGYTF
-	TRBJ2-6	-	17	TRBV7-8	TGTGCCAGCAGCCGCGAGGGCAGGGTGGTTGGGGCCAACGTCCTGACTTTC	CASSREGRVVGANVLTF
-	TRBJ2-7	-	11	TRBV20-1	TGCAGTGCCCTTACCCCCTACGAGCAGTACTTC	CSALTPYEQYF
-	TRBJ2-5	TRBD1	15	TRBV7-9	TGTGCCAGCAGTCGGGACAGACGGTTCGGGGAGACCCAGTACTTC	CASSRDRRFGETQYF
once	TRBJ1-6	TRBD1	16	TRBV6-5	TGTGCCAGCAGTTTTCAGCCCGGGACAGAGAATTCACCCCTCCACTTT	CASSFQPGTENSPLHF
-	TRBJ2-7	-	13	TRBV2	TGTGCCAGCAGTCGAGACCCAAGGGGCGAGCAGTACTTC	CASSRDPRGEQYF
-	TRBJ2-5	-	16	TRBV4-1	TGCGCCAGCAGCCTACGTGTGACTTGGACAAGGGAGACCCAGTACTTC	CASSLRVTWTRETQYF